The source of this T cell receptor beta chain is a study of blood T cell repertoires in COVID-19. Study details: Acute and convalescent COVID-19 specimens originated in the United States, Italy and Spain. T cells, B-cell-depleted T cells, or PBMCs supplied cDNA or gDNA.

Authors' data handling: Amplified reference gene primers provided the basis for estimating nucleated cell counts. Measured with immunoSEQ multiplex PCR; TCRdb has only the in-frame clones, and not every one. Clone size and the V and J calls come from that table; the DNA yielded D and trimming. The profile covers about 62,000 clones, with about nine tenths appearing a single time and approximately 1.2% taken by the ten largest. V dropped 0 bases and J dropped 0 bases, with 10 bases sitting between them. This CDR3 has 15 amino acids. Germline V gene data show CDR1 as SGDLS and CDR2 as YYNGEE. The chain combines TRBV9 with TRBJ2-7; D is possibly TRBD2 (5 bases). The sequence was collected from a woman over 75 with acute or convalescent COVID-19. The sequencing sample was made of peripheral blood. CDR3 DNA sequence: TGTGCCAGCAGCGTAGACGGGATTAGCTCCTACGAGCAGTACTTC. Residues: CASSVDGISSYEQYF.